These 13 T cell receptor beta chains originate from one sample sequenced in a study of shared clonotypes between healthy human individuals (dated by TCRdb to the early 2020s). The library came from the immunoSEQ multiplex PCR assay. The clones in this table, taken by TCRdb from immuneACCESS, are in-frame only. Not every clone is retained; where verified, under half of the shortfall comes from an unresolved V gene, and the cause of the rest is unknown. Here the sample has just over 2,000,000 clones; 85% to 95% occur a single time. The ten largest clonotypes hold 0.13% of the sample. Sequenced material: naive CD4+ T cells sorted from blood. This specimen's cell subset or site label, interpreted: CD45RA+ positively selected. These receptors all come from a man aged 18 to 30 in good health.

V is TRBV30 and J is TRBJ2-3; 9 nucleotides agree with TRBD1. The CDR3 consists of 15 residues. Germline V gene sequence: CDR1 GTSNPN, CDR2 SVGIG (reference sequence). The J segment lost 4 bases and the V segment lost 4 bases, leaving 9 bases of the junction unmatched. As DNA, the CDR3 is TGTGCCTGGACTCCGGGACAGGGTTCAGCAGATACGCAGTATTTT. Its protein is CAWTPGQGSADTQYF.

This clone was counted once. The chain links TRBV28 to TRBJ1-5, with 8 positions matching TRBD1. CDR1 MDHEN and CDR2 SYDVKM come from the germline V gene. The length of the CDR3 is 15 residues. Trimming at V came to 6 bases and at J to 8 bases, leaving 12 bases not matched to a gene. This chain's CDR3 is CASRPGTGLGEPQHF. The CDR3 nucleotides read TGTGCCAGCAGACCCGGGACAGGTTTGGGGGAGCCCCAGCATTTT.

The CDR3 DNA is TGTGCCAGCAGCTTCGGAACAGGGACCAGCTCCTATAATTCACCCCTCCACTTT. Residues: CASSFGTGTSSYNSPLHF. This chain links TRBV7-9 with TRBJ1-6, with D perhaps matching TRBD1 (6 bases). V was trimmed by 3 bases and J by 0 bases, leaving 15 bases between them. Germline values: CDR1 SEHNR, CDR2 FQNEAQ (reference sequence). This CDR3 is 18 amino acids long.

The chain recombines TRBV30 with TRBJ2-7; weak D call: TRBD2 (6 bases). The V end was cut by 2 bases, the J end by 3 bases, with 11 bases between. The CDR3 spans 13 residues. The V gene's germline CDR1 is GTSNPN and CDR2 SVGIG (reference sequence). CDR3 bases: TGTGCCTGGAGTCGGGACTCATTCTACGAGCAGTACTTC. It is translated as CAWSRDSFYEQYF.

This chain uses TRBV7-2 with TRBJ1-6; D call uncertain. The length of the CDR3 is 12 residues. Trimming cost V 3 bases and J 9 bases, with 6 bases left between them. CDR1 is SGHTA, CDR2 FQGNSA, per germline. The DNA of the CDR3 is TGTGCCAGCAGCTTCGACGTTTCACCCCTCCACTTT. Protein: CASSFDVSPLHF.

Only a few counts were recorded for this clone. The chain carries TRBV4-1 and TRBJ1-6, with D possibly TRBD1 on 6 matching bases. CDR3 length equals 16 residues. Germline CDR1 reads MGHRA; CDR2 reads YSYEKL. With 4 bases removed from V and 7 bases from J, the gap between germline ends came to 17 bases. This chain's CDR3 is CASSLQGTGYNSPLHF. The CDR3 coding sequence is TGCGCCAGCAGCCTCCAAGGCACAGGGTACAATTCACCCCTCCACTTT.

This chain's CDR3 is CASSLTGALYGYTF. CDR3 nucleotides: TGTGCCAGCAGCTTGACAGGGGCACTCTATGGCTACACCTTC. The chain combines TRBV7-2 with TRBJ1-2, with 8 bases fitting TRBD1. The CDR3 runs 14 residues. Losses at the gene ends were 3 bases for V and 4 bases for J; bases not matched to a gene: 4. Germline V gives CDR1 SGHTA, CDR2 FQGNSA.

V gene TRBV19 combines with J gene TRBJ1-5; no reliable D call. Germline-derived CDR1 and CDR2 are LNHDA and SQIVND (reference sequence). Trimming pared 5 bases from V and 0 bases from J, leaving 5 bases between. The CDR3 sequence is 13 residues long. CDR3 DNA: TGTGCCAGTAGTCCTTATAGCAATCAGCCCCAGCATTTT. Amino acid sequence: CASSPYSNQPQHF.

The chain recombines TRBV7-2 with TRBJ2-7; TRBD2 matches 8 bases. V lost 5 bases, J lost 6 bases, and 6 bases stayed unmatched. Germline V gene sequence: CDR1 SGHTA, CDR2 FQGNSA. The CDR3 totals 13 residues. The CDR3 DNA sequence: TGTGCCAGCAGCGCAACCGGGACTAGCGAGCAGTACTTC. Encoded protein: CASSATGTSEQYF.

The chain employs TRBV2 and TRBJ2-7; possible D gene TRBD2, 5 bases. Germline CDR1 reads SNHLY; CDR2 reads FYNNEI. The CDR3 contains 13 residues. V lost 1 base and J lost 6, with 10 bases in between. The CDR3 is CASSEEVAGEQYF. Here the CDR3 DNA reads TGTGCCAGCAGTGAAGAGGTGGCGGGCGAGCAGTACTTC.

The V call is TRBV2, the J call TRBJ1-2, with D maybe TRBD1 (5 bases). Trimming left V 6 bases short and J 7 bases short, with 12 bases between. This CDR3 comprises 12 residues. Germline V lookup: CDR1 SNHLY, CDR2 FYNNEI. The CDR3 coding sequence is TGTGCCAGCAGCCAAGGGGCGGCTGGCTACACCTTC. It yields the protein CASSQGAAGYTF.

The chain joins TRBV27 to TRBJ2-1, with D possibly TRBD1 on 5 matching bases. Germline CDR1 and CDR2: MNHEY and SMNVEV (reference sequence). V lost 8 bases, J lost 3 bases, and 17 bases lay in between. This CDR3 comprises 15 residues. The CDR3 protein is CASSSMTEIYNEQFF. The CDR3 DNA reads as TGTGCCAGCTCCTCGATGACAGAAATCTACAATGAGCAGTTCTTC.

This chain uses TRBV5-1 with TRBJ2-5; D is undetermined. Trimming took off 4 bases at V and 5 bases at J, with 15 bases between the two ends. The CDR3 covers 14 residues. Germline loops: CDR1 SGHRS, CDR2 YFSETQ. CDR3 bases: TGCGCCAGCAGCCCCCTAGGGATAGGTGAGACCCAGTACTTC. It encodes CASSPLGIGETQYF.